Following are 18 T cell receptor beta chains from one sample sequenced in a study of cytomegalovirus exposure and HLA in healthy donors (TCRdb year 2017). Preparation of the library involved the immunoSEQ multiplex PCR assay. For the multiplex PCR, a mixture combining 60 forward primers for TCR Vbeta segments and 13 reverse primers for TCR Jbeta segments was used. Drawn from immuneACCESS, this table holds only the in-frame rearrangements with V and J called that TCRdb kept. Clones are partly lost; checked studies trace under half to an unresolved V gene and leave the rest unexplained. The sample records fewer than 150,000 clones, around 77% of which are singletons. Around 1.2% of the sample is in the top ten clones. Sequencing was done on a sample of PBMCs. These receptors all stem from a man aged 45-60 years in good health and CMV-seronegative.

CDR3 sequence reads: CASRISGSGRTYEQYF. CDR3 in DNA: TGTGCCAGCAGGATCTCCGGTAGCGGGAGGACCTACGAGCAGTACTTC. V is TRBV5-6 and J is TRBJ2-7; 10 positions match TRBD2. V was pared by 5 bases and J by 2 bases, with 10 bases of the junction left unmatched. CDR1 is SGHDT, CDR2 YYEEEE, per germline. This CDR3 comprises 16 residues.

The chain has TRBV7-2 and TRBJ1-4; 9 nucleotides align to TRBD1. The CDR3 consists of 15 residues. Germline V gene data show CDR1 as SGHTA and CDR2 as FQGNSA. V gave up 5 bases and J gave up 8 bases; unmatched junction bases: 9. CDR3 coding DNA: TGTGCCAGCAGCCTAGGACAGGGGAATCGGGAAAAACTGTTTTTT. Its protein is CASSLGQGNREKLFF.

CDR3: CASSASGLNQPQHF. The CDR3 nucleotides are TGTGCCAGCAGCGCTAGCGGACTCAATCAGCCCCAGCATTTT. The chain couples TRBV6-1 to TRBJ1-5; D unclear. The length of the CDR3 is 14 residues. V lost 6 bases to trimming and J lost 3 bases, with 12 bases between them. Germline CDR1 MNHNS, CDR2 SASEGT.

The gene calls are TRBV6-5 and TRBJ2-1; 9 bases are a match to TRBD2. V shed 4 bases, J shed 7 bases, and the junction held 5 bases outside the gene matches. The germline V gene has CDR1 MNHEY and CDR2 SVGAGI. The CDR3 runs to 14 residues. CDR3 in amino acids: CASSLREGKNEQFF. In DNA form, the CDR3 reads TGTGCCAGCAGTTTGCGGGAGGGAAAAAATGAGCAGTTCTTC.

V gene TRBV5-4 combines with J gene TRBJ2-5; 7 nucleotides agree with TRBD1. Looked up from germline, CDR1 is SGHNT and CDR2 is YYREEE (reference sequence). V shed 0 bases and J 5 bases; nucleotides not matched to a gene: 4. The CDR3 contains 14 residues. The CDR3 is CASSLEARGETQYF. As DNA, the CDR3 is TGTGCCAGCAGCTTGGAGGCCAGGGGGGAGACCCAGTACTTC.

This chain joins TRBV2 and TRBJ2-5; 15 nucleotides align to TRBD2. Trimming cost V 7 bases and J 5 bases; bases outside gene matches: 11. CDR3 length equals 17 residues. CDR1 and CDR2 (germline): SNHLY, FYNNEI. CDR3 protein: CASKGLAGGVEGETQYF. The CDR3 DNA reads TGTGCCAGCAAGGGACTAGCGGGAGGCGTCGAGGGGGAGACCCAGTACTTC.

CDR3 residues: CASSYTLAGGTDTQYF. For the CDR3, the DNA is TGTGCCAGCAGTTACACGCTAGCGGGAGGGACAGATACGCAGTATTTT. The V call is TRBV6-5, the J call TRBJ2-3, with 12 nucleotides matching TRBD2. After removal of 2 bases from V and 3 bases from J, the junction contained 3 bases not matched to a gene. This CDR3 has 16 amino acids. The germline CDR1 and CDR2 sequences are MNHEY and SVGAGI.

The gene calls are TRBV6-5 and TRBJ1-1; D is ambiguous. The germline CDR1 and CDR2 sequences are MNHEY and SVGAGI. The CDR3 is 14 residues long. Between the trimmed V and J ends, which lost 0 bases and 3 bases, there was a span of 8 bases. For the CDR3, the DNA is TGTGCCAGCAGTTACTCGGCTGCAGACACTGAAGCTTTCTTT. It codes for CASSYSAADTEAFF.

V and J are TRBV6-4 and TRBJ2-5; the D gene is possibly TRBD1 (6 bases). Trimming stripped 6 bases from V and 3 bases from J, with 14 bases between. Germline V gene lookup returns CDR1 MRHNA and CDR2 SNTAGT. This CDR3 has 14 residues. CDR3: CASRTDRRKETQYF. In DNA, the CDR3 is TGTGCCAGCAGGACGGACAGACGCAAAGAGACCCAGTACTTC.

This chain joins TRBV19 and TRBJ2-7; 9 positions agree with TRBD1. The junction had 7 bases not matched to a gene; V was cut back by 5 bases and J by 5 bases. CDR3 length equals 14 residues. Germline V gene data show CDR1 as LNHDA and CDR2 as SQIVND (reference sequence). CDR3 sequence (DNA): TGTGCCAGTAGTGGGGACAGGGAGAGCCACGAGCAGTACTTC. It specifies CASSGDRESHEQYF.

This clone occurred a few times. Here the CDR3 reads CASSRGQMMNTEAFF. CDR3 bases: TGTGCCAGCAGCCGCGGACAGATGATGAACACTGAAGCTTTCTTT. The genes are TRBV11-2 and TRBJ1-1; weak D call: TRBD1 (6 bases). This CDR3 contains 15 residues. Trimming removed 5 bases from V and 0 bases from J, with 13 bases in between. Germline V CDR1 and CDR2: SGHAT, FQNNGV. Drawing the rest from reference TRBV11-2 and TRBJ1-1, the complete variable domain is EAGVAQSPRYKIIEKRQSVAFWCNPISGHATLYWYQQILGQGPKLLIQFQNNGVVDDSQLPKDRFSAERLKGVDSTLKIQPAKLEDSAVYLCASSRGQMMNTEAFFGQGTRLTVV.

The chain couples TRBV6-5 to TRBJ1-3, with D unresolved. CDR3 length: 14 amino acids. The germline V and J ends were trimmed by 6 bases and 1 base, with 10 bases remaining between them. CDR1 and CDR2 (germline): MNHEY, SVGAGI. CDR3 nucleotide sequence: TGTGCCAGCAGCCCGAGTTCTTCTGGAAACACCATATATTTT. Amino acids: CASSPSSSGNTIYF.

Here the CDR3 reads CASSYSTSGADTQYF. The CDR3 nucleotides read TGTGCCAGCAGTTACTCGACTAGCGGAGCAGATACGCAGTATTTT. The chain has TRBV6-5 and TRBJ2-3; 9 bases line up with TRBD2. Unmatched junction bases numbered 2, after V lost 0 bases and J lost 4 bases. From germline, CDR1 is MNHEY and CDR2 SVGAGI. The CDR3 is 15 amino acids.

The chain links TRBV5-1 to TRBJ2-7; D possibly corresponds to TRBD1 (5 bases). The V gene's germline CDR1 is SGHRS and CDR2 YFSETQ. The V and J ends lost 3 bases and 6 bases respectively, with 13 bases between them. CDR3 length equals 13 residues. CDR3 sequence (DNA): TGCGCCAGCAGCTCGGTAGCAGGGCTCGAGCAGTACTTC. Translation: CASSSVAGLEQYF.

The chain recombines TRBV27 with TRBJ2-1; 12 nucleotides line up with TRBD2. Trimming took 6 bases from V and 12 from J; bases not matched to a gene: 9. CDR1 and CDR2 (germline): MNHEY, SMNVEV (reference sequence). This CDR3 has 14 amino acids. The CDR3 region has the DNA TGTGCCAGCAGCCGGACTAGCGGGGCGTCTAGGCAGTTCTTC. This sequence encodes CASSRTSGASRQFF.

The rearrangement uses TRBV7-3 and TRBJ2-7, with D unresolved. CDR3 size: 13 residues. Germline V lookup: CDR1 SGHTA, CDR2 FQGTGA. Trimming pared 5 bases from V and 5 bases from J, leaving 13 bases between. The CDR3 is CASSLDSLNEQYF. DNA for the CDR3: TGTGCCAGCAGCCTTGACTCCCTCAACGAGCAGTACTTC.

Here the CDR3 reads CASSPRAEGANVLTF. The CDR3 nucleotides read TGTGCCAGCAGCCCCCGCGCGGAAGGGGCCAACGTCCTGACTTTC. The chain joins TRBV6-6 to TRBJ2-6; no definite D call. V shed 6 bases and J shed 4 bases, with 13 bases lying between them. The CDR3 is 15 amino acids. Per germline, CDR1 MNHNY and CDR2 SVGAGI (reference sequence).

CDR3 DNA: TGTGCCAGCAGTGGGGCTACAGGCTCTTACGAGCAGTACTTC. This encodes CASSGATGSYEQYF. The chain links TRBV2 to TRBJ2-7; D is possibly TRBD1 (5 bases). CDR1 SNHLY and CDR2 FYNNEI come from the germline V gene. The V end was cut by 4 bases, the J end by 4 bases, with 14 bases between. This CDR3 region has 14 residues.